This T cell receptor beta chain originates from a study of human T cells and chemical hapten exposure. Time point reported: patch test 2, 6 weeks after DPC sensitization. The treatment was: therapeutic diphenylcyclopropenone sensitization with weekly scalp DPC. Each patch test followed a blood draw. General study points: Those TCRs sitting above 1 in 1000 frequency stayed the same with DPC sensitization.

TCRdb re-analysed the RACE reads in MiXCR, keeping a single row per CDR3 protein. The table lists tens of thousands of distinct CDR3 sequences, more than 9.5% of them singletons, with roughly 2% in the top ten. This clonotype was observed a few times. As yet, its antigen is unknown. The source material was whole blood, sampled in connection with sensitization to the hapten diphenylcyclopropenone (DPC). The origin of this receptor is a man between 40 and 49 years old with alopecia areata. Some clones in this sample may be carry-over from other donors' samples.

This CDR3 reads CSGYRDPDTQYF. In DNA form, the CDR3 reads TGCAGCGGATACAGGGACCCAGATACGCAGTATTTT. V is TRBV29-1 and J is TRBJ2-3; perhaps TRBD1 as D (6 bases). Trimming took 7 bases from V and 4 from J, leaving 12 bases between them. The CDR3 consists of 12 residues. Germline CDR1 reads SQVTM; CDR2 reads ANQGSEA.